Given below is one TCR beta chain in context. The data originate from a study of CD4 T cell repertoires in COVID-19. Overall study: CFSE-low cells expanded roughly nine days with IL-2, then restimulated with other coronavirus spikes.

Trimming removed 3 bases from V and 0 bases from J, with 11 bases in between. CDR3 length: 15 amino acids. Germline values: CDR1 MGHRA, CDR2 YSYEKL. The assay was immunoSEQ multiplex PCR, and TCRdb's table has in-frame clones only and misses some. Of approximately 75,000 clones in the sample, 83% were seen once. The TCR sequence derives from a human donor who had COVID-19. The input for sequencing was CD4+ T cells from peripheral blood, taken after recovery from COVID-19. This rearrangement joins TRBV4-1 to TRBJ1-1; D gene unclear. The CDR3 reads CASSHAYLLNTEAFF. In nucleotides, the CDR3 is TGCGCCAGCAGCCATGCCTATCTATTGAACACTGAAGCTTTCTTT.